Below, 8 T cell receptor beta chains from the same sample are listed, as sequenced in a study of radiation and T cells in renal cell carcinoma. Clones were read by immunoSEQ multiplex PCR, and TCRdb kept only the in-frame ones, dropping some. The sample shows roughly 140,000 clones, 80% to 90% of them seen only once. Time point: blood 2 weeks post-SBRT. The treatment here: 15 Gy SBRT to primary tumor, nephrectomy 4 weeks later. The specimen comprised blood, sampled from a patient whose treatment included radiotherapy and nephrectomy. These TCRs come from a woman in her forties or fifties with renal cell carcinoma.

This clone has just one count. The chain recombines TRBV7-6 with TRBJ2-1, with D possibly matching TRBD2 (5 bases). Trimming cost V 5 bases and J 7 bases, with 12 bases left between them. Per the germline V gene, CDR1 is SGHVS and CDR2 is FNYEAQ. This CDR3 is built from 13 residues. CDR3 residues: CASSLRELNEQFF. CDR3 DNA: TGTGCCAGCAGCCTTAGGGAGTTAAATGAGCAGTTCTTC.

The chain links TRBV9 to TRBJ1-4; 11 positions agree with TRBD1. Germline V gene lookup returns CDR1 SGDLS and CDR2 YYNGEE. The length of the CDR3 is 15 residues. J gave up 5 bases and V 4 bases, and 4 bases lay outside the gene matches. This CDR3 is CASSPGTGGNEKLFF. CDR3 in DNA: TGTGCCAGCAGCCCAGGGACAGGGGGGAATGAAAAACTGTTTTTT.

The chain employs TRBV10-1 and TRBJ2-3, with TRBD2 identical over 15 bases. The CDR3 sequence is 18 residues long. The ends lost 6 bases at V and 4 bases at J; junction bases unmatched: 11. Germline V CDR1 and CDR2: WNHNN, SYGVQD (reference sequence). The CDR3 reads CASRRTSGGAGQADTQYF. CDR3 nucleotide sequence: TGCGCCAGCAGGAGGACTAGCGGGGGGGCTGGACAGGCAGATACGCAGTATTTT.

This chain joins TRBV30 and TRBJ2-3; TRBD1 might be the D (6 bases). CDR3 length: 18 amino acids. Germline V gives CDR1 GTSNPN, CDR2 SVGIG (reference sequence). V lost 0 bases and J 3 bases, leaving 22 bases between the germline ends. The CDR3 nucleotides are TGTGCCTGGAGTGTAAACTGGCTTATGGGGGCTGGTACAGATACGCAGTATTTT. This translates into CAWSVNWLMGAGTDTQYF.

This clone was seen only once. The V call is TRBV30, the J call TRBJ1-5, with D possibly TRBD1 on 5 matching bases. Germline V gene data show CDR1 as GTSNPN and CDR2 as SVGIG (reference sequence). The CDR3 has 12 residues. The V end was cut by 0 bases, the J end by 11 bases, with 11 bases between. The DNA of the CDR3 is TGTGCCTGGAGTGTTAATTGGGGGTCCCAGCATTTT. Translation gives CAWSVNWGSQHF.

The rearrangement links TRBV2 to TRBJ1-2; 9 positions match TRBD1. CDR1 SNHLY and CDR2 FYNNEI come from the germline V gene. CDR3 length: 15 amino acids. Trimming took 6 bases from V and 0 from J; bases not matched to a gene: 5. The CDR3 here is CASSGTGLANYGYTF. In DNA, the CDR3 is TGTGCCAGCAGCGGGACAGGGTTAGCTAACTATGGCTACACCTTC.

J is TRBJ2-1 and V is TRBV6-5, with TRBD2 matching over 8 bases. Trimming removed 1 base from V and 0 bases from J; junction bases left unmatched: 2. The germline V gene has CDR1 MNHEY and CDR2 SVGAGI. The CDR3 extends over 16 amino acids. This CDR3 reads CASSYWLAGSYNEQFF. CDR3 DNA: TGTGCCAGCAGTTACTGGCTAGCGGGCTCCTACAATGAGCAGTTCTTC.

The rearrangement joins TRBV19 to TRBJ1-4; 8 nucleotides agree with TRBD1. This CDR3 is built from 14 residues. V was clipped by 9 bases and J by 7 bases; unmatched bases: 10. Germline CDR1 reads LNHDA; CDR2 reads SQIVND (reference sequence). The CDR3 here is CASSSQGASEKLFF. The DNA for the CDR3 is TGTGCCAGCTCCTCCCAGGGGGCTTCTGAAAAACTGTTTTTT. Drawing the rest from reference TRBV19 and TRBJ1-4, the complete variable domain is DGGITQSPKYLFRKEGQNVTLSCEQNLNHDAMYWYRQDPGQGLRLIYYSQIVNDFQKGDIAEGYSVSREKKESFPLTVTSAQKNPTAFYLCASSSQGASEKLFFGSGTQLSVL.